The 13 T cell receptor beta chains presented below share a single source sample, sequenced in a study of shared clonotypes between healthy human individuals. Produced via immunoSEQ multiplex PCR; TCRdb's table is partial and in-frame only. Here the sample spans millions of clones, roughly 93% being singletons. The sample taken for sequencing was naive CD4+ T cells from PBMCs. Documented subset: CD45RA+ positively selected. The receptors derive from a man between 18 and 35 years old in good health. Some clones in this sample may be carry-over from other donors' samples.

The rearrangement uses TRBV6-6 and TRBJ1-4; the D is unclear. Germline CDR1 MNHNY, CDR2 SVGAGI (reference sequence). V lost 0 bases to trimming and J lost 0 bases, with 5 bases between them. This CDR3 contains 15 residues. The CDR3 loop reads CASSYSGPTNEKLFF. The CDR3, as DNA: TGTGCCAGCAGTTACTCTGGACCAACTAATGAAAAACTGTTTTTT.

The DNA of the CDR3 is TGTGCCAGCAGCGTAGGCGGAATGGCAGGGCTCAATGAGCAGTTCTTC. Protein sequence: CASSVGGMAGLNEQFF. The chain employs TRBV9 and TRBJ2-1; D is perhaps TRBD1 (5 bases). CDR1 and CDR2 (germline): SGDLS, YYNGEE. The CDR3 length is 16 residues. Between the trimmed V and J ends, which lost 0 bases and 6 bases, there was a span of 16 bases.

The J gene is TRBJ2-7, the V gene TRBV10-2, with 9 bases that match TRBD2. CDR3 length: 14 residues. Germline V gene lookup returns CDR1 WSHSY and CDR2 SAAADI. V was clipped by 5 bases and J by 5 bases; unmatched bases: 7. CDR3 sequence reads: CASSQGTSHHEQYF. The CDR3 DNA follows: TGCGCCAGCAGTCAGGGGACTAGCCATCACGAGCAGTACTTC.

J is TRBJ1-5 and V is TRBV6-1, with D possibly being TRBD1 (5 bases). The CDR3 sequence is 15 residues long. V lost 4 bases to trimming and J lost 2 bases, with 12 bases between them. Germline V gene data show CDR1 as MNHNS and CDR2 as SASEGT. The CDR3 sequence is CASSVGQGGNQPQHF. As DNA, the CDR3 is TGTGCCAGCAGTGTAGGCCAGGGAGGCAATCAGCCCCAGCATTTT.

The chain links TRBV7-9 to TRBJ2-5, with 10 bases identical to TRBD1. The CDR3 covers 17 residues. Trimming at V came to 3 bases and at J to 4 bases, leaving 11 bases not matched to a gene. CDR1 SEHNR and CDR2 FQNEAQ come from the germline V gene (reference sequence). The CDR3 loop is CASSFLGQGFGGETQYF. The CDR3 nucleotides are TGTGCCAGCAGCTTTTTGGGACAGGGGTTTGGGGGAGAGACCCAGTACTTC.

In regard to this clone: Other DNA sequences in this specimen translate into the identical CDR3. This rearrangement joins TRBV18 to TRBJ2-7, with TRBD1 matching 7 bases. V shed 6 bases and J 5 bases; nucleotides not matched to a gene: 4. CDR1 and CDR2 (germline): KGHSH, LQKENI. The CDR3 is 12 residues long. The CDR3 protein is CASSPDRDEQYF. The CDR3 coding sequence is TGTGCCAGCTCCCCCGACAGGGACGAGCAGTACTTC.

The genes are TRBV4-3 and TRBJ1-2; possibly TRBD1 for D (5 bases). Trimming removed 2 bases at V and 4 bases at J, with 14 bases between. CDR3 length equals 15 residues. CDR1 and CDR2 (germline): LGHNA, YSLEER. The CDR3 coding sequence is TGCGCCAGCAGCCAACAGTCAGGGCTGGGCTATGGCTACACCTTC. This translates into CASSQQSGLGYGYTF.

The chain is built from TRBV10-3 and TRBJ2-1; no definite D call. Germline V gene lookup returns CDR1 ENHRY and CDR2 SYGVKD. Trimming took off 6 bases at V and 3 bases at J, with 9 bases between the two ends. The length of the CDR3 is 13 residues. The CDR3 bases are TGTGCCATCAGCCAAATCAGCTACAATGAGCAGTTCTTC. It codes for CAISQISYNEQFF.

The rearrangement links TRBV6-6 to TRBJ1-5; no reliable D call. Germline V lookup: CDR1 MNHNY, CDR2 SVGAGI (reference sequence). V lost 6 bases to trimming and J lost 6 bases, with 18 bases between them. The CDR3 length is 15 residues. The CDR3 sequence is CASRSEGSYFQPQHF. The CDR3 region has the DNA TGTGCCAGCAGATCTGAGGGAAGCTATTTTCAGCCCCAGCATTTT.

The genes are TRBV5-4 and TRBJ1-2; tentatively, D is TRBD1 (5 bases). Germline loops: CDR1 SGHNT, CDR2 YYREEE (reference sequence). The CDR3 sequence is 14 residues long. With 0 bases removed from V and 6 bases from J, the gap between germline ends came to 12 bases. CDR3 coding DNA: TGTGCCAGCAGCTTGGGAGGGGTTGGGAATGGCTACACCTTC. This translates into CASSLGGVGNGYTF.

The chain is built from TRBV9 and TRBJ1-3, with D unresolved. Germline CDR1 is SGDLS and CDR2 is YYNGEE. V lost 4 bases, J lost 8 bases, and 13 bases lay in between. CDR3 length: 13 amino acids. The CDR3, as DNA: TGTGCCAGCAGCCATAGTGCCGCGGACACCATATATTTT. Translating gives CASSHSAADTIYF.

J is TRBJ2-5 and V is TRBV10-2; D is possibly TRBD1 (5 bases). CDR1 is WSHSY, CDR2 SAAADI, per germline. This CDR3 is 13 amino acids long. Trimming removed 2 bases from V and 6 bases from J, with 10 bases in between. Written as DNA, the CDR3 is TGCGCCAGCAGTGAGGTCAGGACACAGACCCAGTACTTC. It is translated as CASSEVRTQTQYF.

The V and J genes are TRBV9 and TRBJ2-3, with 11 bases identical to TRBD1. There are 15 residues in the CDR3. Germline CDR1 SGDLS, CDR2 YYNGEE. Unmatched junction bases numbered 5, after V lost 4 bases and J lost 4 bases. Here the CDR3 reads CASSTDRGRADTQYF. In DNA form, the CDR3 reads TGTGCCAGCAGCACGGACAGGGGGCGAGCAGATACGCAGTATTTT.